One and the same sample provided the 10 T cell receptor beta chains below, sequenced in a study of T cell responses to AZD1222 COVID-19 vaccine. Generated by immunoSEQ multiplex PCR, the TCRdb table keeps only in-frame clones and is missing some. The sample lists some 80,000 clones; 70% to 80% were seen once. The sequenced sample was peripheral blood, obtained 28 days after the second dose of the MenACWY control vaccine. These TCRs come from an adult who received the MenACWY meningococcal vaccine as a control.

The chain recombines TRBV12-3 or TRBV12-4 with TRBJ2-7, with 10 bases matching TRBD1. CDR3 length equals 12 residues. Trimming at V came to 5 bases and at J to 6 bases, leaving 1 base not matched to a gene. CDR3 in amino acids: CASSRQGAEQYF. Written as DNA, the CDR3 is TGTGCCAGCAGTCGACAGGGGGCCGAGCAGTACTTC.

In DNA form, the CDR3 reads TGTGCCAGTAGTATAGACCCGGCCACCGACACTGAAGCTTTCTTT. Protein: CASSIDPATDTEAFF. The chain joins TRBV19 to TRBJ1-1; no definite D call. The germline V and J ends were trimmed by 0 bases and 3 bases, with 11 bases remaining between them. Germline CDR1 is LNHDA and CDR2 is SQIVND (reference sequence). This CDR3 spans 15 amino acids.

The rearrangement links TRBV28 to TRBJ1-4; D possibly corresponds to TRBD1 (6 bases). Germline CDR1 reads MDHEN; CDR2 reads SYDVKM. This CDR3 has 13 amino acids. The V end was cut by 5 bases, the J end by 5 bases, with 9 bases between. CDR3 coding DNA: TGTGCCAGCAGTACAGGGTCGAATGAAAAACTGTTTTTT. Its protein is CASSTGSNEKLFF.

The CDR3 DNA is TGTGCCAGTAGTATAGATCTAAGGGTTGGCTACACCTTC. This encodes CASSIDLRVGYTF. The genes are TRBV19 and TRBJ1-2; no definite D call. Trimming left V 0 bases short and J 7 bases short, with 9 bases between. This CDR3 comprises 13 residues. Germline CDR1 and CDR2: LNHDA and SQIVND (reference sequence).

This chain connects TRBV7-3 to TRBJ2-3, with 8 bases matching TRBD2. CDR3 length: 16 residues. Unmatched junction bases numbered 5, after V lost 2 bases and J lost 1 base. Looked up from germline, CDR1 is SGHTA and CDR2 is FQGTGA. The CDR3 sequence: CASSLDGSGGTDTQYF. As DNA, the CDR3 is TGTGCCAGCAGCTTAGATGGTAGCGGGGGCACAGATACGCAGTATTTT.

This clone was found a few times. V usage is TRBV18 and J usage is TRBJ2-7; 7 nucleotides align to TRBD1. Losses at the gene ends were 3 bases for V and 2 bases for J; bases not matched to a gene: 4. This CDR3 is 14 amino acids long. CDR1 KGHSH and CDR2 LQKENI come from the germline V gene. The CDR3 here is CASSPTGFPYEQYF. The DNA for the CDR3 is TGTGCCAGCTCACCGACAGGGTTTCCCTACGAGCAGTACTTC.

The rearrangement links TRBV4-3 to TRBJ1-1; no definite D call. This CDR3 comprises 13 residues. Trimming removed 0 bases from V and 5 bases from J, with 7 bases in between. The germline V gene encodes CDR1 LGHNA and CDR2 YSLEER. The CDR3 loop is CASSQDPGTEAFF. CDR3 nucleotides: TGCGCCAGCAGCCAAGACCCAGGTACTGAAGCTTTCTTT.

This chain joins TRBV11-2 and TRBJ1-1, with D unclear. From germline, CDR1 is SGHAT and CDR2 FQNNGV. V was clipped by 5 bases and J by 6 bases, with 13 bases between them. CDR3 length: 13 residues. In DNA, the CDR3 is TGTGCCAGCAGCCCGACCCAGGCCCCTGAAGCTTTCTTT. It encodes CASSPTQAPEAFF.

The chain joins TRBV28 to TRBJ1-2; D not certain. Germline CDR1 MDHEN, CDR2 SYDVKM. There are 14 residues in the CDR3. V was trimmed by 6 bases and J by 4 bases, leaving 15 bases between them. CDR3 amino acids: CASSPPGFGYGYTF. The CDR3 DNA sequence: TGTGCCAGCAGCCCCCCCGGGTTCGGCTATGGCTACACCTTC.

The chain couples TRBV28 to TRBJ2-1; TRBD2 might be the D (5 bases). V lost 2 bases to trimming and J lost 8 bases, with 10 bases between them. The V gene's germline CDR1 is MDHEN and CDR2 SYDVKM. The CDR3 totals 13 residues. The CDR3 is CASSLGSSDEQFF. The CDR3 DNA is TGTGCCAGCAGTTTAGGGAGTAGCGATGAGCAGTTCTTC.